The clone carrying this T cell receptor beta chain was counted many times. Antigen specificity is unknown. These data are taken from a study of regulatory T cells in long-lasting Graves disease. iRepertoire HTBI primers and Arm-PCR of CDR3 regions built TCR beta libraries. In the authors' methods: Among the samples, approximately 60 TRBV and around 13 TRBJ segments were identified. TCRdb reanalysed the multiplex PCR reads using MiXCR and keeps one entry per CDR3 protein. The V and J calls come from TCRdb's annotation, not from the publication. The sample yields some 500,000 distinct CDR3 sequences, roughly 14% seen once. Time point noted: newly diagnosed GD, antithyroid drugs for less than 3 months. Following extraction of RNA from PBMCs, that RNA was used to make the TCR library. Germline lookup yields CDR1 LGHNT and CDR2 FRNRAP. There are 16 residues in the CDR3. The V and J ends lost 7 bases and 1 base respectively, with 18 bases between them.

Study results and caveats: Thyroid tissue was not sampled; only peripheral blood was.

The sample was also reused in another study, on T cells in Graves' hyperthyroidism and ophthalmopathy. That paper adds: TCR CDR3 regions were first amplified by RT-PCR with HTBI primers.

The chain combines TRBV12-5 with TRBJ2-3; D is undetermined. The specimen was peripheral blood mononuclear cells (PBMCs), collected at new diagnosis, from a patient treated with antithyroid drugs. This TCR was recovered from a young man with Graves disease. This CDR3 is CASALGQESGTDTQYF. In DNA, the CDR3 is TGTGCTAGTGCACTCGGTCAGGAATCGGGCACAGATACGCAGTATTTT.